Following are 5 T cell receptor beta chains from one sample sequenced in a study of long-term antiretroviral therapy in people with HIV. Assay version v3.0 of immunoSEQ was used, and it was run at survey level. The assay was immunoSEQ multiplex PCR, and TCRdb's table has in-frame clones only and misses some. The data show 25,000 to 35,000 clones, with more than 95% seen just once and 2.5% to 3% held by the top ten. Material: unsorted PBMCs, obtained 6.9 years after starting antiretroviral therapy. All receptors come from a man under 40 with HIV.

The gene calls are TRBV11-2 and TRBJ2-7, with D tentatively TRBD1 (5 bases). The CDR3 runs to 14 residues. Germline assignment: CDR1 SGHAT and CDR2 FQNNGV. V lost 1 base, J lost 3 bases, and 10 bases lay in between. The DNA for the CDR3 is TGTGCCAGCAGCTTAGTGGGGCCAGGCTACGAGCAGTACTTC. Protein: CASSLVGPGYEQYF.

CDR3 in DNA: TGTGCCAGCAGCTTAGTGAGGGGGCGGGACACTGAAGCTTTCTTT. Its translation: CASSLVRGRDTEAFF. The chain carries TRBV11-2 and TRBJ1-1; the match to TRBD1 covers 7 bases. V lost 1 base to trimming and J lost 3 bases; unmatched junction nucleotides: 5. The CDR3 runs to 15 residues. Germline V gene sequence: CDR1 SGHAT, CDR2 FQNNGV.

V gene TRBV5-1 combines with J gene TRBJ1-2, with D maybe TRBD1 (6 bases). Germline V gives CDR1 SGHRS, CDR2 YFSETQ. The CDR3 loop spans 14 amino acids. V was shortened by 1 base and J by 3 bases, with 10 bases between the two germline ends. The CDR3 DNA is TGCGCCAGCAGCTTGATGGACAGTTACTATGGCTACACCTTC. Protein: CASSLMDSYYGYTF. The whole variable domain, remainder taken from reference TRBV5-1 and TRBJ1-2, is KAGVTQTPRYLIKTRGQQVTLSCSPISGHRSVSWYQQTPGQGLQFLFEYFSETQRNKGNFPGRFSGRQFSNSRSEMNVSTLELGDSALYLCASSLMDSYYGYTFGSGTRLTVV.

The gene calls are TRBV19 and TRBJ2-2; D is uncertain. V was trimmed by 4 bases and J by 0 bases, leaving 15 bases between them. The CDR3 length is 17 residues. CDR1 is LNHDA and CDR2 is SQIVND in the germline V gene (reference sequence). The CDR3 region has the DNA TGTGCCAGTAGTAGCACTTTCGGTGGGTCGAACACCGGGGAGCTGTTTTTT. Encoded protein: CASSSTFGGSNTGELFF.

This chain joins TRBV5-6 and TRBJ1-6; D is unclear. Trimming cost V 0 bases and J 8 bases, with 6 bases left between them. CDR1 SGHDT and CDR2 YYEEEE come from the germline V gene. This CDR3 region has 13 residues. The CDR3 sequence: CASSLEMDSPLHF. CDR3 in DNA: TGTGCCAGCAGCTTGGAAATGGATTCACCCCTCCACTTT. Drawing the rest from reference TRBV5-6 and TRBJ1-6, the complete variable domain is DAGVTQSPTHLIKTRGQQVTLRCSPKSGHDTVSWYQQALGQGPQFIFQYYEEEERQRGNFPDRFSGHQFPNYSSELNVNALLLGDSALYLCASSLEMDSPLHFGNGTRLTVT.